The clone carrying this TCR beta chain came up a few times. Its target is unknown. The CDR3 covers 13 residues. V was shortened by 8 bases and J by 2 bases, with 13 bases between the two germline ends. Looked up from germline, CDR1 is MDHEN and CDR2 is SYDVKM. This sample was taken from a study of T cell repertoires in cytomegalovirus infection. TCRdb used MiXCR to reprocess the reads, holding one entry per CDR3 protein. In the table there are some 220,000 distinct CDR3 sequences, approximately 40% of which are singletons. This sequence originates from a human donor in good health (CMV status not recorded). Some clones in this sample may be carry-over from other donors' samples. The chain joins TRBV28 to TRBJ2-7, with D perhaps given as TRBD1 or TRBD2 (5 bases each). The specimen comprised CD8+ T cells from cultured PBMCs, sampled from culture after CMV antigen stimulation. The CDR3 spells CASELRDPYEQYF. Here the CDR3 DNA reads TGTGCCAGCGAACTCCGGGACCCCTACGAGCAGTACTTC.